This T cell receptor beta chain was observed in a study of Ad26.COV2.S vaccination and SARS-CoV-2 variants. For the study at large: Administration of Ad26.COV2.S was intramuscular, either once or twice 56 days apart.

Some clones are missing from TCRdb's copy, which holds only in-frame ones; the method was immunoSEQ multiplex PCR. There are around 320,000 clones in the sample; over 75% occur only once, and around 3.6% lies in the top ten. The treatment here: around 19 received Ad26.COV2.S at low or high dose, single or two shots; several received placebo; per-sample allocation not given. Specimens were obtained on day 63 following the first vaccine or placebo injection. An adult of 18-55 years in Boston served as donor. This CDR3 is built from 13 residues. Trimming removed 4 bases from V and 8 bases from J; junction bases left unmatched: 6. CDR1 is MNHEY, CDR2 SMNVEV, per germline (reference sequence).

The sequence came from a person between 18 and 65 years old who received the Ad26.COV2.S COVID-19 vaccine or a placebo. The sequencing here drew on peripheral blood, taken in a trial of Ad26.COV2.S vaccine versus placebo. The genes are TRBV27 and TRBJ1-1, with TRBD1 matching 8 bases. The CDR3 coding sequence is TGTGCCAGCAGTTACAGGGGGACTAACGAAGCTTTCTTT. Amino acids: CASSYRGTNEAFF.